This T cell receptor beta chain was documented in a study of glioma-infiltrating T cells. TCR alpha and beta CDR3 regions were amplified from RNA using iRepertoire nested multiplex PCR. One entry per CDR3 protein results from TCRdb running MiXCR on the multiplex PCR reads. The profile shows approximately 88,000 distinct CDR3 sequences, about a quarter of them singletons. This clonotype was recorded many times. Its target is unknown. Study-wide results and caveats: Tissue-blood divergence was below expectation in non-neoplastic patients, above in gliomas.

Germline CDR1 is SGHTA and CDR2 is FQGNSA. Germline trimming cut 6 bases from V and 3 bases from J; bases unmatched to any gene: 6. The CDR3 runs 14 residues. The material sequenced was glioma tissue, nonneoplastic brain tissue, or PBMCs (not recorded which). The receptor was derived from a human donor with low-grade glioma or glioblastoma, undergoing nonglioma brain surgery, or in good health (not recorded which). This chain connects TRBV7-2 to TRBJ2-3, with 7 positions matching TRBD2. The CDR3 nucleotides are TGTGCCAGCAGTAGCGGGTCGGGTACAGATACGCAGTATTTT. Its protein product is CASSSGSGTDTQYF.